This T cell receptor (beta chain) is drawn from a study of spatial heterogeneity in lung cancer. Study as a whole: The study observed each unique TCR and UMI combination more than ten times on average in raw reads. Study-wide findings and caveats: Blood carried ubiquitous expanded tumor TCRs more at resection than follow-up.

This clonotype was detected ten times or more. The antigen remains undetermined. TCRdb itself ran the 5' RACE reads through MiXCR, one entry per CDR3 protein. The table lists 35,000 to 55,000 distinct CDR3 sequences, 12% of them singletons, with roughly 32% in the top ten. Time point described: blood at routine non-recurrence follow-up after resection. Whole RNA obtained from tumor, nontumor lung or frozen PBMC underwent sequencing without sorting. This CDR3 has 14 amino acids. Germline values: CDR1 MNHNY, CDR2 SVGAGI (reference sequence). The V end was cut by 3 bases, the J end by 4 bases, with 10 bases between.

This receptor was obtained from a male donor with early-stage non-small cell lung cancer. Sequencing was performed on PBMCs, taken at follow-up. V gene TRBV6-6 combines with J gene TRBJ2-1; D is perhaps TRBD2 (5 bases). CDR3: CASSYSGGYNEQFF. The CDR3 bases are TGTGCCAGCAGTTATAGTGGAGGTTACAATGAGCAGTTCTTC.